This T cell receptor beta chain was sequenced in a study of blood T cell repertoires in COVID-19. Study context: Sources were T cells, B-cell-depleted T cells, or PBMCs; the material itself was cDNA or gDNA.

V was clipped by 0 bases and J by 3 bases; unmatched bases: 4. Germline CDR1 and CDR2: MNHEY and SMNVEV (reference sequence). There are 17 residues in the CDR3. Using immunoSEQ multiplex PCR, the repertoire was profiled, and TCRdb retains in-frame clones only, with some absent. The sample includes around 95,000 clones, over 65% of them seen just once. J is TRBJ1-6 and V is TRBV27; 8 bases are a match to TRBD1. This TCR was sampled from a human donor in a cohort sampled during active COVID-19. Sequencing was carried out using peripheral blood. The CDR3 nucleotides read TGTGCCAGCAGTTTATCGACAGGGGCAAGCTATAATTCACCCCTCCACTTT. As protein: CASSLSTGASYNSPLHF.